The T cell receptor beta chain under discussion was sequenced for a study of cytomegalovirus exposure and HLA in healthy donors (dated by TCRdb to 2016 to 2017). For the wider study: According to an earlier analysis of 587 of the donors, 150 million to 200 million T cells yielded 100 million or so unique TCR beta sequences and 276 Gb of sequence data. An early release that covered about 600 HLA-typed donors contained around 300 gigabases of sequencing data and tens of millions of unique TCR sequences. Of the 398 genotyped donors, roughly 85% fell in the genetic ancestry cluster associated with self-reported Caucasian donors. The study was designed to test whether signatures of past pathogen exposure could be identified by cataloging public T cell receptors. The study profiled the T cell repertoires of hundreds of subjects by immunosequencing and related them to cytomegalovirus serostatus. In addition to the first cohort of 666 subjects, a separate validation cohort of under 150 different subjects was used. High-throughput TCR immunosequencing, statistical association of individual TCRs with disease status, and machine learning were combined to predict cytomegalovirus infection status. To study patterns of TCR occurrence, a later analysis re-analyzed previously published TCR beta repertoires from 700 or so donors and added high-resolution HLA genotyping. Rather than using new phenotypic data, the later analysis identified candidate immune exposures from TCR beta sequences and from how often those sequences occurred across donors. To decide whether each TCR beta V gene segment behaved as functional or pseudogenic, an earlier analysis of approximately 590 of the donors relied on high-throughput TCR beta sequencing. Donor age, sex, ethnicity and CMV serostatus were compiled alongside the repertoire data. A later genetic analysis took genome-wide SNP genotypes for about 60% of the roughly 670 donors and used that subset as a discovery cohort. All discovery cohort repertoires had been generated on a single sequencing platform. Both class I and class II loci were covered by HLA typing, at four-digit resolution. The number of typed donors differed by locus: about 620-640 for A, B, C, DRB1 and DQB1; some 500 for DQA1; some 610 for DPA1; and about 470 for DPB1. Four or five DR-DQ haplotypes were treated as single units for association and clustering because of strong linkage in the cohort. Among 300 to 500 genotyped donors of the cohort, an average of approximately 240,000 unique TCR beta nucleotide sequences was sequenced per donor, of which 15% to 20% were non-productive.

Spanning cysteine to phenylalanine, the CDR3 consists of 16 amino acids. Only the CDR3 part of the read is kept: 48 bases, read in frame from the first base. Reading the germline V gene gives CDR1 SNHLY and CDR2 FYNNEI. The V end loses 6 bases and the J end loses 0 bases, and a stretch of 15 bases separates them. The library came from the immunoSEQ multiplex PCR assay. A mixture of 60 forward primers for TCR Vbeta segments and 13 reverse primers for TCR Jbeta segments was used in the multiplex PCR. A multiplex PCR assay on genomic DNA amplified the CDR3 region of rearranged TCR beta genes. The amplified TCR beta libraries were sequenced on the Illumina HiSeq System as 87-base-pair reads. The study's own analysis went as follows. A later analysis counted about 80 million unique TCR beta chains across the 650 to 800 repertoires, and some 11 million of these chains were shared by at least two donors. A nearest-neighbor algorithm error-corrected the raw reads and collapsed the reads into unique sequences, merging closely related sequences to remove PCR and sequencing errors. Alignment of CDR3 sequences to IMGT reference sequences was used to assign V, D and J gene segments. For a sequence to be retained, a match of at least six nucleotides to both a V gene segment and a J gene segment was required. Rearrangements were called productive when the CDR3 lacked stop codons and stayed in frame with V and J; all others were non-productive. CDR3 was defined by IMGT convention, running from the second conserved V-encoded cysteine to the conserved J-encoded phenylalanine. Sequences without an unambiguous match to a single V gene segment were excluded from the earlier analysis of 450 to 750 of the donors. An earlier analysis of around 600 of the donors classified V segments as functional when productive rearrangements were above 56.7% and as segregating when the standard deviation between donors was above 5%. A statistical classification framework was built for diagnosing cytomegalovirus status from the catalog of TCR beta chain sequences. A later analysis assigned V and J genes by comparing TCR nucleotide sequences with IMGT/GENE-DB human TR gene sequences. The TCRdist pipeline was used in a later analysis to assign CDR3 sequences and most-parsimonious VDJ recombination scenarios. In a later analysis, each TCR beta chain was defined by its CDR3 amino acid sequence together with its V-gene family, and reads without a unique V-gene family were excluded. To address suspected cross-contamination and a sequencing artifact, a later analysis removed approximately 590 highly shared, low-generation-probability nucleotide sequences. A later analysis calculated a clonal expansion index for each public chain from normalized within-repertoire ranks of inferred template counts. In a later analysis, generation probabilities were computed with a VDJ recombination model fitted to out-of-frame rearrangements, and the resulting probabilities were checked against IGoR. Hypergeometric tests were used in a later analysis to score TCR-TCR, TCR-HLA and TCR-CMV co-occurrence, with a repertoire-size bias correction applied to the TCR pairs. False discovery rates were estimated in a later analysis by permuting HLA or CMV assignments 20 times. In a later analysis, co-occurring TCRs were grouped with DBSCAN, and TCRdist sequence similarity was added when clustering was performed within HLA-allele-positive subsets. Co-occurrence clustering excluded repertoires with fewer than 30,000 or more than 120,000 public chains, plus five with anomalous nucleotide sharing. This is the immuneACCESS table as TCRdb keeps it, with only in-frame sequences that have V and J called. A part of the clones is gone; compared with another copy, unresolved V genes explain less than half, and the rest is unexplained. The V and J calls and clone size are taken from that table; D and trimming were inferred from the DNA. This sample is represented by around 81,000 clones; less than 75% of them were singletons. The ten largest make up over 5.5% of the sample.

In the case of this clone: This clone's antigen is unknown. No base qualities exist here, and no much larger clone lies one base off it.

The cohort consisted of hundreds of healthy bone marrow donors. At the time of sampling, all cohort members were nominally healthy, though unrecorded immune exposures were likely present. The donor was CMV seropositive and was included in the group of 289 seropositive cohort members. A peripheral blood sample was provided by each donor, and peripheral blood mononuclear cells were used for TCR beta sequencing. Genomic DNA extraction from the blood cell samples was performed with the Qiagen DNeasy Blood Extraction Kit. Broad study findings and their caveats: According to the authors, the approach could potentially be generalized to other disease states and immunological phenotypes. Linkage disequilibrium might explain the correlated functional status among segregating V segments, but an unknown experimental factor could not be excluded. Because counts were too low, more than 15 rarely observed V segments, including chromosome 9 orphons, were left out of the earlier analysis of about 500 of the donors. A further reported finding was that TCR beta sequences accurately predicted the HLA-A and HLA-B alleles for most subjects in the first cohort. The only immune exposure information available for the cohort was CMV serostatus. In vitro tests confirmed that a few of the cytomegalovirus-associated TCR beta chains recognize cytomegalovirus antigens. Only TCR beta chains were sequenced in this cohort, and the absence of alpha or paired-chain data limited detectable features. According to a later genetic analysis, donors in an Asian-associated ancestry cluster had fewer N-insertions in productive TCRs than the roughly 670-donor mean. Assigning TCR associations to individual alleles was difficult when HLA alleles, especially DR and DQ, strongly co-occurred. Sequencing depth was assumed to be roughly uniform across donors in the presence/absence analyses, though that assumption may not hold. Specific HLA alleles were associated with 16,951 TCR beta sequences at a false discovery rate of 0.05 in a later analysis. The study listed approximately 160 TCR beta chains as associated with cytomegalovirus. Because HLA typing was missing for some donors at each locus, association tests included only the typed subset. A cluster of highly shared sequence variants was judged likely to represent a technical artifact of the sequencing pipeline. A later analysis found that most CMV-associated TCR beta chains appeared HLA-restricted, with HLA associations seemingly driven largely by CMV exposure. V-gene and J-gene trimming of TCR beta chains was associated with a missense DCLRE1C variant in a later genetic analysis, and the association was replicated in an independent cohort. Most TCR sequences were seen in very few donors, while some public TCRs were found in many individuals. A later analysis reported that several top co-occurrence clusters appeared linked to parvovirus B19, influenza, CMV and Epstein-Barr virus. In a later analysis, HLA-associated TCR beta chains were found to be more clonally expanded and to have lower generation probabilities than equally common non-associated chains. Some IMGT-functional V segments, including TRBV6-2 and TRBV6-3, could not be told apart with the 87-base-pair reads, so those segments were excluded. An earlier analysis of 587 of the donors showed that most TCR beta V segments appeared in productive rearrangements either about 87% or about 30% of the time, which broadly matched IMGT annotations. In a later analysis, the rate of TCR association differed among HLA loci, with DRB1 alleles having the most associated TCRs and HLA-C alleles having the fewest. Cytomegalovirus status was reported to be diagnosed by the classifier with high specificity and sensitivity in both the original and validation cohorts.

This TCR was recovered from a young man in good health and CMV-seropositive. The sequenced sample consisted of PBMCs. The chain is made from TRBV2 and TRBJ1-3, and the D gene may be TRBD1, 6 bases matching. This receptor carries the CDR3 CASRANPGDSGNTIYF. At the DNA level, the sequence is TGTGCCAGCAGAGCCAACCCAGGGGACTCTGGAAACACCATATATTTT. Joined to the reference TRBV2 and TRBJ1-3 proteins, this CDR3 gives the full variable domain: EPEVTQTPSHQVTQMGQEVILRCVPISNHLYFYWYRQILGQKVEFLVSFYNNEISEKSEIFDDQFSVERPDGSNFTLKIRSTKLEDSAMYFCASRANPGDSGNTIYFGEGSWLTVV.